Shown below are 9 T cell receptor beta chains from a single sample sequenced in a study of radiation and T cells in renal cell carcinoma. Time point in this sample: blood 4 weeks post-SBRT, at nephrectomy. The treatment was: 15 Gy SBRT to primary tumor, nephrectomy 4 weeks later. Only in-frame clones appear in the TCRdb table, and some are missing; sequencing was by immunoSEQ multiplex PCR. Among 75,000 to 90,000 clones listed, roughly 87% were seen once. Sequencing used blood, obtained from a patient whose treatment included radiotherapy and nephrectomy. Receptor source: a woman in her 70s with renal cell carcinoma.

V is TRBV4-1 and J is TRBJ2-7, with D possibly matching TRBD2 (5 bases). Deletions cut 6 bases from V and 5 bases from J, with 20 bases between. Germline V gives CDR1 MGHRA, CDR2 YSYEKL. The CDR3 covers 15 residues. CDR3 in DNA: TGCGCCAGCAGTGAGGGCGACCGGGGTTTCGACGAGCAGTACTTC. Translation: CASSEGDRGFDEQYF.

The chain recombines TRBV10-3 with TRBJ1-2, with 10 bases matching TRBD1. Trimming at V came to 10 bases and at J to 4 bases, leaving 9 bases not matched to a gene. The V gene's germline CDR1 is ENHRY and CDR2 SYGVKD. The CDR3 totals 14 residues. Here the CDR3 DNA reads TGTGCCAGCCTAACGGGACAGGGGTTCTATGGCTACACCTTC. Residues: CASLTGQGFYGYTF.

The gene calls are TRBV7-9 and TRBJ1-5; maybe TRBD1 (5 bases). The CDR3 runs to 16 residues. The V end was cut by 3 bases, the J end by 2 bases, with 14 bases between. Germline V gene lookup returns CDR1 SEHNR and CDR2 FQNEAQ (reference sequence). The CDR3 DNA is TGTGCCAGCAGCTTTCAGGGAGGTAGTGGCAATCAGCCCCAGCATTTT. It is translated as CASSFQGGSGNQPQHF.

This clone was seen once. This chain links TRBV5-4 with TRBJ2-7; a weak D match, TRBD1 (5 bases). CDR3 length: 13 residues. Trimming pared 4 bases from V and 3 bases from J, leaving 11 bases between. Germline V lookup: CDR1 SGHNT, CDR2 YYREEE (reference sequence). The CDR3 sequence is CASSVIDSYEQYF. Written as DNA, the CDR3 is TGTGCCAGCAGCGTAATCGACAGCTACGAGCAGTACTTC.

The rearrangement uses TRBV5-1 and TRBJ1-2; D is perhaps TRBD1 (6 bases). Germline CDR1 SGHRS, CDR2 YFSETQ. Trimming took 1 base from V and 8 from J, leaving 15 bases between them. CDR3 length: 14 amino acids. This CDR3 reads CASSLTGLLIGYTF. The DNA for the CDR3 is TGCGCCAGCAGCTTGACAGGGCTTTTGATCGGCTACACCTTC.

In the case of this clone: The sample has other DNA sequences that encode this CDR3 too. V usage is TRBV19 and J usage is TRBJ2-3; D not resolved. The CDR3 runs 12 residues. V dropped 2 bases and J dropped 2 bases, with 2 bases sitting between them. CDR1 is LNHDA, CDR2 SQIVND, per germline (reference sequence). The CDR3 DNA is TGTGCCAGTAGTATACCCACAGATACGCAGTATTTT. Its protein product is CASSIPTDTQYF.

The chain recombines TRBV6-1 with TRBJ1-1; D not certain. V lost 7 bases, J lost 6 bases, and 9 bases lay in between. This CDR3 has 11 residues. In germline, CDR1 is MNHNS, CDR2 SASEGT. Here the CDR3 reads CASIDVSEAFF. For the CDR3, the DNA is TGTGCCAGCATTGACGTCTCTGAAGCTTTCTTT.

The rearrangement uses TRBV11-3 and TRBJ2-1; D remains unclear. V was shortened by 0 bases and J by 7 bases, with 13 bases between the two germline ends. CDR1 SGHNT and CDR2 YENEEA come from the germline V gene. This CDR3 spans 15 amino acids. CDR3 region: CASSLDPSPRNEQFF. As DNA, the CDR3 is TGTGCCAGCAGCTTAGATCCGTCCCCACGGAATGAGCAGTTCTTC.

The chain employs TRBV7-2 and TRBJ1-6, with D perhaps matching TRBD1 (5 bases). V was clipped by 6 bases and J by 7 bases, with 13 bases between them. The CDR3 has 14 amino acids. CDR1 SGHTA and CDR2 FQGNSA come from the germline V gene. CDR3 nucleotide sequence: TGTGCCAGCAGTTCCTCGGGACCGAATTCACCCCTCCACTTT. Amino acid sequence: CASSSSGPNSPLHF.